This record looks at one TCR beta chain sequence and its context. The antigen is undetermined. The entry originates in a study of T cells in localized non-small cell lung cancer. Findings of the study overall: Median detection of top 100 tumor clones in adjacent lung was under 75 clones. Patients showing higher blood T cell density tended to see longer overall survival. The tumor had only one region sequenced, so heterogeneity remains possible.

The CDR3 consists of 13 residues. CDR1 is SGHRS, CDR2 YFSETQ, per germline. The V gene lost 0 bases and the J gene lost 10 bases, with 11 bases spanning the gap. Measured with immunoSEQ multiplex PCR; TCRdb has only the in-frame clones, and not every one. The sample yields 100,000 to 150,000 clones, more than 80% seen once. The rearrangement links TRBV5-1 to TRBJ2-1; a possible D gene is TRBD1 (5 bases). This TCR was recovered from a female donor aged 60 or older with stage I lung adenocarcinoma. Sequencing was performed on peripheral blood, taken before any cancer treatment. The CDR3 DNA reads TGCGCCAGCAGCTTGGCACCCAAGGGGGAGCAGTTCTTC. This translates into CASSLAPKGEQFF.